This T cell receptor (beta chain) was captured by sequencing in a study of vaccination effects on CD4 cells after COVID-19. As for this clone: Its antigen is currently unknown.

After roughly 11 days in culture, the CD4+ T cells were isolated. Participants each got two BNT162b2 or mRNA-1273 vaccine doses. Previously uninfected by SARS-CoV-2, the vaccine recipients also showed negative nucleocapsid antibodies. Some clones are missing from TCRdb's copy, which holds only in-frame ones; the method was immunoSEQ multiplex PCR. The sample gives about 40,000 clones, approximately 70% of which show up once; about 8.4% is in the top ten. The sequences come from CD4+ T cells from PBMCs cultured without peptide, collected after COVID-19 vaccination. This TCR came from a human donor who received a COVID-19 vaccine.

The DNA of the CDR3 is TGTGCCAGTGGCCAACAGACTTCCTTCGGTGAGCAGTTCTTC. Translating it yields CASGQQTSFGEQFF. The chain carries TRBV19 and TRBJ2-1; no firm D call. In germline, CDR1 is LNHDA, CDR2 SQIVND (reference sequence). The CDR3 spans 14 residues. Deletions cut 8 bases from V and 9 bases from J, with 20 bases between. Combining the CDR3 with reference TRBV19 and TRBJ2-1 gives the whole variable domain DGGITQSPKYLFRKEGQNVTLSCEQNLNHDAMYWYRQDPGQGLRLIYYSQIVNDFQKGDIAEGYSVSREKKESFPLTVTSAQKNPTAFYLCASGQQTSFGEQFFGPGTRLTVL.